The 8 T cell receptor beta chains below were found in one sample sequenced in a study of T cell responses to AZD1222 COVID-19 vaccine. Generated by immunoSEQ multiplex PCR, the TCRdb table keeps only in-frame clones and is missing some. The sample lists about 150,000 clones, approximately 90% occurring once. The source material was peripheral blood, sampled on day 0 of AZD1222 vaccination. These receptors all stem from an adult in good health.

V gene TRBV6-5 combines with J gene TRBJ1-5, with 7 bases that match TRBD1. CDR1 and CDR2 from the germline V gene are MNHEY and SVGAGI. The CDR3 covers 14 residues. After removal of 2 bases from V and 3 bases from J, the junction contained 1 base not matched to a gene. Here the CDR3 DNA reads TGTGCCAGCAGTTACAGGGGGCCCAATCAGCCCCAGCATTTT. This translates into CASSYRGPNQPQHF.

The rearrangement uses TRBV18 and TRBJ2-7, with 7 bases that match TRBD2. Germline V CDR1 and CDR2: KGHSH, LQKENI. V was clipped by 3 bases and J by 3 bases; unmatched bases: 5. The CDR3 sequence is 14 residues long. The CDR3 spells CASSPSRGVYEQYF. CDR3 DNA sequence: TGTGCCAGCTCACCCTCCCGGGGGGTCTACGAGCAGTACTTC.

The J gene is TRBJ2-1, the V gene TRBV27; D ambiguous. Germline V gene sequence: CDR1 MNHEY, CDR2 SMNVEV (reference sequence). The V gene lost 1 base and the J gene lost 7 bases, with 8 bases spanning the gap. CDR3 length: 13 amino acids. The CDR3: CASSLFWGNEQFF. The CDR3 DNA reads TGTGCCAGCAGTTTATTTTGGGGAAATGAGCAGTTCTTC.

V is TRBV19 and J is TRBJ2-1; tentative D call: TRBD2 (6 bases). This CDR3 region has 15 residues. V dropped 3 bases and J dropped 5 bases, with 14 bases sitting between them. CDR1 is LNHDA and CDR2 is SQIVND in the germline V gene (reference sequence). CDR3 in amino acids: CASSMRRGWDNEQFF. In DNA, the CDR3 is TGTGCCAGTAGTATGCGACGGGGGTGGGACAATGAGCAGTTCTTC.

The chain has TRBV5-4 and TRBJ1-1; D call uncertain. CDR1 and CDR2 from the germline V gene are SGHNT and YYREEE (reference sequence). This CDR3 is 13 amino acids long. V gave up 0 bases and J gave up 4 bases, with 7 bases separating them. The DNA for the CDR3 is TGTGCCAGCAGCTTGGACGGGTTCACTGAAGCTTTCTTT. This encodes CASSLDGFTEAFF.

The chain is built from TRBV19 and TRBJ1-1; tentatively, D is TRBD1 (6 bases). V lost 10 bases to trimming and J lost 4 bases, with 13 bases between them. This CDR3 is 12 amino acids long. Per germline, CDR1 LNHDA and CDR2 SQIVND (reference sequence). CDR3 coding DNA: TGTGCCAATAGGGGGGGCAGCACTGAAGCTTTCTTT. Encoded protein: CANRGGSTEAFF.

V and J are TRBV7-6 and TRBJ2-5; possible D gene TRBD1, 5 bases. Trimming took 2 bases from V and 9 from J, leaving 22 bases between them. The V gene's germline CDR1 is SGHVS and CDR2 FNYEAQ. This CDR3 region has 16 residues. DNA for the CDR3: TGTGCCAGCAGCTTAAACCCGTCGGGCAGGGTGGGGTCCCAGTACTTC. It is translated as CASSLNPSGRVGSQYF.

The V and J genes are TRBV6-6 and TRBJ1-2; D gene uncertain. Trimming stripped 6 bases from V and 4 bases from J, with 9 bases between. CDR3 length: 12 residues. In germline, CDR1 is MNHNY, CDR2 SVGAGI (reference sequence). CDR3 nucleotide sequence: TGTGCCAGCAGCCCATCTAGCTATGGCTACACCTTC. This translates into CASSPSSYGYTF.